This T cell receptor beta chain was identified in a study of T cells after yellow fever vaccination. Findings and limits, study-wide: FACS-sorted repertoires could contain abundant clonotypes contaminating from the bulk population.

The CDR3 has 12 amino acids. Germline V gene lookup returns CDR1 DFQATT and CDR2 SNEGSKA (reference sequence). TCRdb recomputed calls from the 5' RACE reads with MiXCR, one row per CDR3 protein. The sample has 340,000 or so distinct CDR3 sequences; approximately 12% are singletons. As for this clonotype: As yet, its antigen is unknown. Sequence at one end of the junction differs from germline and may be a read error.

The chain recombines TRBV20-1 with TRBJ2-7; the match to TRBD1 covers 8 bases. The receptor was isolated from a man aged 18 to 30 who received the YFV17D yellow fever vaccine. Sample: CD4+ T cells sorted from PBMCs, taken 15 days after the yellow fever booster vaccination. CDR3 amino acids: CSATGGLYEQHF. The CDR3 coding sequence is TGCAGTGCTACAGGGGGCCTCTACGAGCAGCACTTC.